This T cell receptor beta chain derives from a study of cytomegalovirus exposure and HLA in healthy donors. Points from the study as a whole: TCR beta chain V- and J-gene trimming was linked, in a later analysis, to a missense variant in DCLRE1C. Sequencing had likely introduced a cluster of highly shared sequence variants as an artifact. Excluded were some V segments that proved indistinguishable, including TRBV6-2 and TRBV6-3.

Concerning this clone: Its antigen is undetermined.

Donors had nominal health at sampling but likely had unrecorded immune exposures. CDR1 MDHEN and CDR2 SYDVKM come from the germline V gene. The CDR3 runs 16 residues. V was pared by 5 bases and J by 7 bases, with 16 bases of the junction left unmatched. The PCR ran on 60 Vbeta and 13 Jbeta primers. Assay: immunoSEQ multiplex PCR; the TCRdb copy retains only in-frame clones and omits some. Altogether around 150,000 clones are present, less than 90% being singletons, with the ten largest covering about 3.8%. This rearrangement joins TRBV28 to TRBJ1-2; 7 bases match TRBD1. The receptor comes from a man aged 50-60 years in good health and CMV-seropositive. The sequencing sample was made of PBMCs. The CDR3 bases are TGTGCCAGCAGTCCTCACGGACAGGTCTCTATCTTTGGCTACACCTTC. Encoded protein: CASSPHGQVSIFGYTF.